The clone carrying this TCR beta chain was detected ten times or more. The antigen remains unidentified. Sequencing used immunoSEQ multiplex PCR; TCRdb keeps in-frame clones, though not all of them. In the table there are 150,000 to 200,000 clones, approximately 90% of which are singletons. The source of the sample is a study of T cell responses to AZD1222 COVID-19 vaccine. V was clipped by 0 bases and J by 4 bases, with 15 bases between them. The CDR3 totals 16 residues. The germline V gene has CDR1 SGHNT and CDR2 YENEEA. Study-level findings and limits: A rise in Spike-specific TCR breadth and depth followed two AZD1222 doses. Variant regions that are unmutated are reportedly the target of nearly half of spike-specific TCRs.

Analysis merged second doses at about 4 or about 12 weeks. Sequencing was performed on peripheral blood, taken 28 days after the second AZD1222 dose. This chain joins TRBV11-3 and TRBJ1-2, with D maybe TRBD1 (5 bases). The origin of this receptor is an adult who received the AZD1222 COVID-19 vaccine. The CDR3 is CASSLEGRQNSYGYTF. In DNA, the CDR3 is TGTGCCAGCAGCTTAGAGGGCCGACAGAATTCCTATGGCTACACCTTC.